These 12 T cell receptor beta chains were all obtained from the same sample, sequenced in a study of blood T cell repertoires in COVID-19. Measured with immunoSEQ multiplex PCR; TCRdb has only the in-frame clones, and not every one. The table shows approximately 300,000 clones, with roughly nine tenths occurring only once. The sample comprised PBMCs or T cells enriched from blood (not recorded which). The receptors derive from a woman under 40 who had recovered from COVID-19.

This clone was seen only once. The chain uses TRBV3-1 (or the pseudogene TRBV3-2) and TRBJ1-6; weak D call: TRBD1 (5 bases). CDR3 length equals 14 residues. The germline CDR1 and CDR2 sequences are LGHDT and YNNKEL (reference sequence). V was trimmed by 5 bases and J by 7 bases, leaving 12 bases between them. In DNA form, the CDR3 reads TGTGCCAGCAGCGGCGGACGGGGGAATTCACCCCTCCACTTT. It specifies CASSGGRGNSPLHF.

The gene calls are TRBV19 and TRBJ1-2; 7 positions match TRBD1. Germline-derived CDR1 and CDR2 are LNHDA and SQIVND (reference sequence). This CDR3 has 13 amino acids. The trim removed 3 bases at V and 6 bases at J, leaving 4 bases unmatched. CDR3 coding DNA: TGTGCCAGTAGTATTGGCAGGGGGGATGGCTACACCTTC. Translating it yields CASSIGRGDGYTF.

The V gene is TRBV30, the J gene TRBJ1-1, with D possibly being TRBD1 (6 bases). CDR3 length equals 13 residues. CDR1 and CDR2 from the germline V gene are GTSNPN and SVGIG (reference sequence). The ends were cut back, 0 bases at V and 6 bases at J, with 11 bases in the middle. The CDR3: CAWSVAGGPEAFF. DNA for the CDR3: TGTGCCTGGAGTGTAGCGGGGGGCCCTGAAGCTTTCTTT.

The rearrangement uses TRBV11-3 and TRBJ2-1; TRBD1 is a possible D gene (6 bases). The V gene's germline CDR1 is SGHNT and CDR2 YENEEA. V was clipped by 5 bases and J by 9 bases, with 20 bases between them. The length of the CDR3 is 15 residues. The CDR3 nucleotides are TGTGCCAGCAGCCCCACCGGGACAAAAGGGGGTGAGCAGTTCTTC. Translation: CASSPTGTKGGEQFF.

The chain recombines TRBV5-1 with TRBJ1-6, with 9 bases lining up with TRBD1. V was clipped by 0 bases and J by 8 bases; unmatched bases: 6. CDR1 and CDR2 from the germline V gene are SGHRS and YFSETQ. The length of the CDR3 is 16 residues. The CDR3 DNA reads as TGCGCCAGCAGCTTGGGACCCGACAGGGGGGATTCACCCCTCCACTTT. Translated, it gives CASSLGPDRGDSPLHF.

In nucleotides, the CDR3 is TGTGCCAGCAGCTTAGGCCTAGCGGGGGACACAGATACGCAGTATTTT. Translated: CASSLGLAGDTDTQYF. This chain joins TRBV7-8 and TRBJ2-3; 10 bases agree with TRBD2. Per germline, CDR1 SGHVS and CDR2 FQNEAQ. This CDR3 is built from 16 residues. With V trimmed by 1 base and J by 2 bases, 3 bases remained unmatched.

The chain employs TRBV6-2 or TRBV6-3 and TRBJ2-1, with 8 bases fitting TRBD2. This CDR3 spans 16 amino acids. Germline V gene lookup returns CDR1 MNHEY and CDR2 SVGEGT. V lost 4 bases, J lost 6 bases, and 11 bases stayed unmatched. The CDR3 nucleotides are TGTGCCAGCAGTTTCCCTAGGGTAGCGGGGTCCAATGAGCAGTTCTTC. It is translated as CASSFPRVAGSNEQFF.

This clone has just one count. The chain links TRBV5-4 to TRBJ1-2; D is unresolved. Germline values: CDR1 SGHNT, CDR2 YYREEE (reference sequence). The V gene lost 0 bases and the J gene lost 8 bases, with 11 bases spanning the gap. The CDR3 is 13 amino acids. In nucleotides, the CDR3 is TGTGCCAGCAGCTTGGGCGGGGAGGGCGGCTACACCTTC. This translates into CASSLGGEGGYTF.

The J gene is TRBJ2-2, the V gene TRBV19, with a possible D match to TRBD2 (6 bases). The germline gives CDR1 LNHDA, CDR2 SQIVND (reference sequence). Trimming took 4 bases from V and 4 from J, leaving 19 bases between them. The CDR3 is 17 amino acids. CDR3: CASSTRGGGGITGELFF. CDR3 bases: TGTGCCAGTAGTACCCGGGGCGGAGGAGGGATCACCGGGGAGCTGTTTTTT.

The chain combines TRBV30 with TRBJ1-2, with D possibly TRBD1 on 6 matching bases. The CDR3 length is 13 residues. Trimming took off 3 bases at V and 0 bases at J, with 8 bases between the two ends. The germline V gene encodes CDR1 GTSNPN and CDR2 SVGIG (reference sequence). Here the CDR3 DNA reads TGTGCCTGGAGGAGGGACACTAACTATGGCTACACCTTC. It specifies CAWRRDTNYGYTF.

The CDR3 sequence is CSASVGGVGDTQYF. The CDR3 DNA is TGCAGTGCTAGTGTTGGCGGGGTGGGAGATACGCAGTATTTT. The rearrangement uses TRBV20-1 and TRBJ2-3; possibly TRBD2 for D (6 bases). The V end was cut by 3 bases, the J end by 5 bases, with 15 bases between. Germline assignment: CDR1 DFQATT and CDR2 SNEGSKA (reference sequence). The CDR3 sequence is 14 residues long.

The genes are TRBV14 and TRBJ2-3, with D unclear. The length of the CDR3 is 15 residues. Germline assignment: CDR1 SGHDN and CDR2 FVKESK. The V end lost 2 bases, the J end lost 4 bases, and 13 bases lay between the germline ends. CDR3 in DNA: TGTGCCAGCAGCCAACTAAGACACCCGGCAGATACGCAGTATTTT. Translated, it gives CASSQLRHPADTQYF. The whole variable domain, filled in from reference TRBV14 and TRBJ2-3, reads EAGVTQFPSHSVIEKGQTVTLRCDPISGHDNLYWYRRVMGKEIKFLLHFVKESKQDESGMPNNRFLAERTGGTYSTLKVQPAELEDSGVYFCASSQLRHPADTQYFGPGTRLTVL.